The entry below gives a single T cell receptor beta chain sequence along with its context. The RNA, roughly 0.45 to 1 ug, was put through reverse transcription using random hexamers. The CDR3 of TCR beta was amplified by immunoSEQ multiplex PCR across 54 Vbeta and 13 Jbeta. TCRdb recomputed calls from the immunoSEQ multiplex PCR reads with MiXCR, one row per CDR3 protein. The table includes around 190,000 distinct CDR3 sequences, roughly 96% detected once. Sequencing of TCR beta was performed on blood CD8+ and CD4+ T cells. It was treatment-naive patients with stable or active relapsing-remitting disease who made up the multiple sclerosis controls. The CD8+ and CD4+ T cells were isolated magnetically using a negative isolation approach, whereas the TEMRA cells were enriched by FACS. This sample was taken from a study of CD8 T cells in Susac syndrome. Germline V gene lookup returns CDR1 SEHNR and CDR2 FQNEAQ (reference sequence). The germline V and J ends were trimmed by 5 bases and 10 bases, with 15 bases remaining between them. The CDR3 extends over 13 amino acids.

Sequencing was carried out using CD8+ T cells from PBMCs. The V gene is TRBV7-9, the J gene TRBJ2-1; D might be TRBD1 (6 bases). This clonotype was obtained from a human donor with multiple sclerosis. This CDR3 is CASSATGTLEQFF. DNA for the CDR3: TGTGCCAGCAGCGCAACCGGGACACTCGAGCAGTTCTTC.